This TCR beta chain originates from a study of T cell responses to AZD1222 COVID-19 vaccine. Study at large: The analysis combined second doses at about 4 or about 12 weeks. Study-level findings and limits: With dominance at 160-218 and 743-854, vaccine-associated CD4 TCRs spanned spike. Among AZD1222 vaccinees, only six or seven were seropositive at baseline. Donors skewed white British and female; clonal diversity was possibly underestimated.

Germline V gene data show CDR1 as LNHNV and CDR2 as YYDKDF (reference sequence). The CDR3 consists of 13 residues. The protocol was immunoSEQ multiplex PCR, while the TCRdb copy is restricted to in-frame clones and leaves out a portion. The repertoire holds about 110,000 clones, with 81% as singletons. Details on this clone: The target antigen is unknown. Relative to the germline gene, one junction end is altered; a read error may explain this.

Sequences were derived from peripheral blood, sampled on day 0 of AZD1222 vaccination. The chain couples TRBV15 to TRBJ2-7; 7 nucleotides line up with TRBD1. The receptor was derived from an adult in good health. In DNA, the CDR3 is TGTGCCACCAGCAGAGACAGGCTGGGACAGAGATTCTTC. Its translation: CATSRDRLGQRFF.